The 21 T cell receptor beta chains below were found in one sample sequenced in a study of shared clonotypes between healthy human individuals. Measured with immunoSEQ multiplex PCR; TCRdb has only the in-frame clones, and not every one. The sample consists of 450,000 to 500,000 clones, almost 80% of them appearing once. Sequencing input: PBMCs. The receptors shown here come from a middle-aged woman in good health. Some clones in this sample may be carry-over from other donors' samples.

The chain carries TRBV5-3 and TRBJ2-7, with 7 bases lining up with TRBD2. TRBV5-3 is annotated as an ORF whose role is uncertain. This CDR3 contains 15 residues. The ends lost 2 bases at V and 8 bases at J; junction bases unmatched: 13. The CDR3 is CARSLTPSGTRKQYF. CDR3 nucleotide sequence: TGTGCCAGAAGCTTAACCCCGAGCGGGACGCGCAAGCAGTACTTC.

V usage is TRBV30 and J usage is TRBJ1-3; no definite D call. Between the trimmed V and J ends, which lost 5 bases and 1 base, there was a span of 6 bases. Germline loops: CDR1 GTSNPN, CDR2 SVGIG (reference sequence). CDR3 length equals 12 residues. CDR3 bases: TGTGCCTGGTGGGTTTCTGGAAACACCATATATTTT. This translates into CAWWVSGNTIYF.

The J gene is TRBJ2-7, the V gene TRBV28; D might be TRBD2 (6 bases). CDR3 length: 14 amino acids. Germline CDR1 and CDR2: MDHEN and SYDVKM. Between the trimmed V and J ends, which lost 3 bases and 1 base, there was a span of 10 bases. The CDR3 loop reads CASSLSGTSYEQYF. As DNA, the CDR3 is TGTGCCAGCAGTTTGTCCGGGACTTCCTACGAGCAGTACTTC.

The CDR3 spells CAWSTRGNQPQHF. CDR3 in DNA: TGTGCCTGGAGTACCCGGGGCAATCAGCCCCAGCATTTT. The rearrangement uses TRBV30 and TRBJ1-5; the D is unclear. CDR3 size: 13 residues. Trimming left V 2 bases short and J 2 bases short, with 7 bases between. Germline values: CDR1 GTSNPN, CDR2 SVGIG (reference sequence).

The J gene is TRBJ2-3, the V gene TRBV7-3; D unresolved. Trimming shortened V by 5 bases and J by 0 bases, and 15 bases separated the two germline ends. From germline, CDR1 is SGHTA and CDR2 FQGTGA. This CDR3 has 16 residues. The CDR3 region is CASSPRVDGSTDTQYF. The CDR3 nucleotides are TGTGCCAGCAGCCCTCGCGTGGACGGGAGCACAGATACGCAGTATTTT.

This chain uses TRBV1 with TRBJ2-7. TRBV1 is classified as a pseudogene. This CDR3 contains 15 residues. The CDR3: CTSSQRRAEGHEQYF. DNA of the CDR3: TGCACCAGCAGCCAGAGAAGAGCCGAAGGCCACGAGCAGTACTTC.

This clone was seen only once. One end of the junction does not line up with germline, which may come from a read error. The rearrangement joins TRBV7-2 to TRBJ2-4; weak D call: TRBD1 (5 bases). Germline-derived CDR1 and CDR2 are SGHTA and FQGNSA. The length of the CDR3 is 11 residues. This CDR3 reads CASSLEIGVHF. CDR3 DNA sequence: TGTGCCAGCAGCTTGGAAATAGGGGTGCACTTC. The full variable domain, completed using reference TRBV7-2 and TRBJ2-4, is GAGVSQSPSNKVTEKGKDVELRCDPISGHTALYWYRQSLGQGLEFLIYFQGNSAPDKSGLPSDRFSAERTGGSVSTLTIQRTQQEDSAVYLCASSLEIGVHFGAGTRLSVL.

This sequence joins TRBV30 and TRBJ1-1; D gene unclear. This CDR3 has 15 amino acids. Germline V lookup: CDR1 GTSNPN, CDR2 SVGIG (reference sequence). Between the trimmed V and J ends, which lost 2 bases and 0 bases, there was a span of 13 bases. CDR3 region: CAWSTEEDLNTEAFF. The CDR3 DNA follows: TGTGCCTGGAGTACCGAGGAGGACTTGAACACTGAAGCTTTCTTT.

This chain connects TRBV28 to TRBJ1-1, with D unclear. This CDR3 is 14 amino acids long. From germline, CDR1 is MDHEN and CDR2 SYDVKM. V lost 2 bases to trimming and J lost 0 bases, with 7 bases between them. The CDR3 protein is CASSLIVLNTEAFF. CDR3 coding DNA: TGTGCCAGCAGTTTAATAGTTTTGAACACTGAAGCTTTCTTT. Together with reference TRBV28 and TRBJ1-1, the CDR3 gives the full variable domain: DVKVTQSSRYLVKRTGEKVFLECVQDMDHENMFWYRQDPGLGLRLIYFSYDVKMKEKGDIPEGYSVSREKKERFSLILESASTNQTSMYLCASSLIVLNTEAFFGQGTRLTVV.

CDR3 residues: CASSQERGAVYGYTF. The CDR3 coding sequence is TGTGCCAGCAGCCAAGAACGGGGGGCTGTCTATGGCTACACCTTC. V is TRBV7-9 and J is TRBJ1-2, with TRBD1 as a possible D gene (6 bases). The CDR3 is 15 residues long. Between the trimmed V and J ends, which lost 5 bases and 4 bases, there was a span of 17 bases. Germline CDR1 is SEHNR and CDR2 is FQNEAQ (reference sequence). Variable domain in full (rest from reference TRBV7-9 and TRBJ1-2): DTGVSQNPRHKITKRGQNVTFRCDPISEHNRLYWYRQTLGQGPEFLTYFQNEAQLEKSRLLSDRFSAERPKGSFSTLEIQRTEQGDSAMYLCASSQERGAVYGYTFGSGTRLTVV.

This chain joins TRBV7-2 and TRBJ2-1, with a tentative D call TRBD1 (5 bases). V was cut by 5 bases and J by 0 bases, with 14 bases left in between. The CDR3 has 16 amino acids. Germline values: CDR1 SGHTA, CDR2 FQGNSA. The CDR3 loop reads CASSSAQGSSYNEQFF. The CDR3 coding sequence is TGTGCCAGCAGCAGCGCCCAGGGAAGCTCCTACAATGAGCAGTTCTTC.

The J gene is TRBJ1-1, the V gene TRBV9; 7 nucleotides agree with TRBD1. The CDR3 is 14 residues long. J gave up 6 bases and V 5 bases, and 10 bases lay outside the gene matches. The germline V gene encodes CDR1 SGDLS and CDR2 YYNGEE. DNA for the CDR3: TGTGCCAGCAGTAGACAGGGTGGCCAGGCTGAAGCTTTCTTT. Encoded protein: CASSRQGGQAEAFF. The variable domain in full, completed from reference TRBV9 and TRBJ1-1, reads DSGVTQTPKHLITATGQRVTLRCSPRSGDLSVYWYQQSLDQGLQFLIQYYNGEERAKGNILERFSAQQFPDLHSELNLSSLELGDSALYFCASSRQGGQAEAFFGQGTRLTVV.

The chain links TRBV30 to TRBJ1-5; D gene uncertain. Trimming cost V 3 bases and J 2 bases, with 14 bases left between them. CDR3 length equals 15 residues. Germline lookup yields CDR1 GTSNPN and CDR2 SVGIG (reference sequence). For the CDR3, the DNA is TGTGCCTGGAGCCCCTTGGAGCAGGGCAATCAGCCCCAGCATTTT. Its protein is CAWSPLEQGNQPQHF.

The chain combines TRBV4-1 with TRBJ2-1; TRBD2 matches 10 bases. The trim removed 6 bases at V and 8 bases at J, leaving 10 bases unmatched. CDR1 is MGHRA and CDR2 is YSYEKL in the germline V gene. The length of the CDR3 is 15 residues. In DNA, the CDR3 is TGCGCCAGCAGACGACTAGCGGGTCTTCCCCATGAGCAGTTCTTC. It is translated as CASRRLAGLPHEQFF.

The V call is TRBV5-7, the J call TRBJ1-2; the D is unclear. TRBV5-7 has ORF status, its function being uncertain. With 0 bases removed from V and 7 bases from J, the gap between germline ends came to 13 bases. This CDR3 has 14 amino acids. The CDR3 coding sequence is TGTGCCAGCAGCTTGGGCCCGGGTTGGAGTGGCTACACCTTC. It specifies CASSLGPGWSGYTF.

The rearrangement uses TRBV5-1 and TRBJ2-2, with 10 bases that match TRBD1. The CDR3 consists of 15 residues. Germline V gives CDR1 SGHRS, CDR2 YFSETQ. V was pared by 4 bases and J by 6 bases, with 6 bases of the junction left unmatched. The CDR3 nucleotides read TGCGCCAGCAGCCCGGGACAGGGGACCGCCGGGGAGCTGTTTTTT. As protein: CASSPGQGTAGELFF.

There are many counts of this clone. The chain has TRBV5-6 and TRBJ1-2, with 7 bases identical to TRBD1. The junction had 10 bases not matched to a gene; V was cut back by 1 base and J by 7 bases. CDR1 is SGHDT and CDR2 is YYEEEE in the germline V gene. The CDR3 is 15 amino acids. CDR3 sequence reads: CASSLRDSWGAGYTF. Here the CDR3 DNA reads TGTGCCAGCAGCTTGAGGGACAGCTGGGGGGCTGGCTACACCTTC.

This clone appeared once. The V and J genes are TRBV11-2 and TRBJ2-5, with 8 bases identical to TRBD2. The ends lost 5 bases at V and 3 bases at J; junction bases unmatched: 2. The CDR3 length is 13 residues. Germline values: CDR1 SGHAT, CDR2 FQNNGV. CDR3 in DNA: TGTGCCAGCAGCCGGGGACTAGAAGAGACCCAGTACTTC. It yields the protein CASSRGLEETQYF.

This chain links TRBV7-9 with TRBJ2-7; 9 positions match TRBD2. Germline assignment: CDR1 SEHNR and CDR2 FQNEAQ (reference sequence). V gave up 0 bases and J gave up 7 bases; unmatched junction bases: 13. This CDR3 region has 17 residues. CDR3 loop: CASSLAGGRGVGWEQYF. DNA of the CDR3: TGTGCCAGCAGCTTAGCCGGCGGGAGGGGTGTGGGCTGGGAGCAGTACTTC.

The chain links TRBV6-5 to TRBJ1-2; TRBD1 aligns across 8 bases. The germline CDR1 and CDR2 sequences are MNHEY and SVGAGI. The junction had 7 bases not matched to a gene; V was cut back by 6 bases and J by 4 bases. The CDR3 loop spans 14 amino acids. CDR3: CASRVAGGGYGYTF. CDR3 in DNA: TGTGCCAGCAGAGTAGCAGGGGGCGGCTATGGCTACACCTTC.

The gene calls are TRBV19 and TRBJ1-1; D gene uncertain. CDR1 is LNHDA and CDR2 is SQIVND in the germline V gene (reference sequence). V dropped 6 bases and J dropped 5 bases, with 13 bases sitting between them. The CDR3 contains 13 residues. The CDR3 sequence is CASSSQTDTEAFF. In nucleotides, the CDR3 is TGTGCCAGTAGCTCCCAGACGGATACTGAAGCTTTCTTT.